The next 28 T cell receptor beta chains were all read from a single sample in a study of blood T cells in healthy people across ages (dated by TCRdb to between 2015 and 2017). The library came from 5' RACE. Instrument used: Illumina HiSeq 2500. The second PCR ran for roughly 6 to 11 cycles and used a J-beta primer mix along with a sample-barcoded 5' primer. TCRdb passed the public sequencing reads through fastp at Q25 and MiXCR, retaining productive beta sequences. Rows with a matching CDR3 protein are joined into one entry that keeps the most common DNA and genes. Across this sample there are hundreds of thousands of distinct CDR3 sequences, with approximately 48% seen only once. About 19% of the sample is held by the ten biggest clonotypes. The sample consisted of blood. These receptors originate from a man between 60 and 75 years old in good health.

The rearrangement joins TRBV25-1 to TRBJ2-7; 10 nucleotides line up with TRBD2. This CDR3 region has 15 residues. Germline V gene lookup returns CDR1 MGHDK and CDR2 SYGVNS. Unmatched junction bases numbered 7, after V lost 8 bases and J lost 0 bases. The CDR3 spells CASGLAGGGSYEQYF. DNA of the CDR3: TGTGCCAGCGGATTAGCGGGGGGAGGCTCCTACGAGCAGTACTTC.

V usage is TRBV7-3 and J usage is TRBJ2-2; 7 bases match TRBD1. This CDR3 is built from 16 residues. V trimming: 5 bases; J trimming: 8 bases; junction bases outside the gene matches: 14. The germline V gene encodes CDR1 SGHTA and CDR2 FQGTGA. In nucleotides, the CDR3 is TGTGCCAGCAGCACCCGAAAGACAGGGCTACGGGGGGAGCTGTTTTTT. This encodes CASSTRKTGLRGELFF.

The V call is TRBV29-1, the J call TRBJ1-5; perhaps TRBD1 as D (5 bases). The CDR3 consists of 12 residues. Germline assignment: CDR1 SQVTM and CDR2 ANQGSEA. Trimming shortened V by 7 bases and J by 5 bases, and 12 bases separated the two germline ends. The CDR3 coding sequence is TGCAGCGGCAAAGGCAGGGATCAGCCCCAGCATTTT. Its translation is CSGKGRDQPQHF.

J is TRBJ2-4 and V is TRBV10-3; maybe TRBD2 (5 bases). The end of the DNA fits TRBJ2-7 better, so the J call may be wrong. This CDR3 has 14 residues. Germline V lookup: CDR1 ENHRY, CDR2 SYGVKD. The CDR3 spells CAARKEEVSYEQYF. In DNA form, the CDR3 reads TGTGCCGCCAGAAAGGAGGAGGTTTCCTACGAGCAGTACTTC.

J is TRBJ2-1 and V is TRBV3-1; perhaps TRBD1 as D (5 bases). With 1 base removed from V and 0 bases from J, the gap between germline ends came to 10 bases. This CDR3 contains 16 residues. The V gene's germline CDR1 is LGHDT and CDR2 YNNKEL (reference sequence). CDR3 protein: CASSQGGASSYNEQFF. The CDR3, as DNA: TGTGCCAGCAGCCAAGGTGGGGCGAGCTCCTACAATGAGCAGTTCTTC.

CDR3 protein: CASSLGDSVNSPLHF. Here the CDR3 DNA reads TGTGCCAGCAGTTTAGGGGACAGCGTAAATTCACCCCTCCACTTT. This chain joins TRBV12-3 or TRBV12-4 and TRBJ1-6; TRBD1 matches 7 bases. Unmatched junction bases numbered 4, after V lost 1 base and J lost 7 bases. The CDR3 contains 15 residues.

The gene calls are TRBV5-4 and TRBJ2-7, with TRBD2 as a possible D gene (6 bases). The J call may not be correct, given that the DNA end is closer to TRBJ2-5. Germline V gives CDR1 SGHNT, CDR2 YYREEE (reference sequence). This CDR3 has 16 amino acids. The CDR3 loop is CASTPRRPGGRETQYF. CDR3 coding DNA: TGTGCCAGCACCCCAAGGAGGCCAGGAGGGCGAGAGACCCAGTACTTC.

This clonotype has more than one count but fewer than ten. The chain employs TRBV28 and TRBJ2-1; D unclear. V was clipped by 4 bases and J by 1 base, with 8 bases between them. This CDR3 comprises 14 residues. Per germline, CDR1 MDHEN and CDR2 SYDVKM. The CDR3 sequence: CASSSARSYNEQFF. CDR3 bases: TGTGCCAGCAGTTCGGCTAGGTCCTACAATGAGCAGTTCTTC.

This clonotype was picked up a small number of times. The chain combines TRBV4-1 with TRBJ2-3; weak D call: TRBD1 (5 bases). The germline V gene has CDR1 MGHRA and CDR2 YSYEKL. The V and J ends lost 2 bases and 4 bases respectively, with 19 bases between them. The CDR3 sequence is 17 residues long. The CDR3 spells CASSQSRSNRPADTQYF. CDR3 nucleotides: TGCGCCAGCAGCCAAAGTCGATCGAACAGGCCAGCAGATACGCAGTATTTT.

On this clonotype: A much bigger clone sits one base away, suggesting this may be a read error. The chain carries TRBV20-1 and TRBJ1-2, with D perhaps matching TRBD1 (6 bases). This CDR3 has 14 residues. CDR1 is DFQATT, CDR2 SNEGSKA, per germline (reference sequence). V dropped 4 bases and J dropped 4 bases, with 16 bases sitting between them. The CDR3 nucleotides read TGCAGTGCTACCCAAGGACAGTCCAGCTATGGCTACACCTTC. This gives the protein CSATQGQSSYGYTF.

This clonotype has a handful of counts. Here the CDR3 DNA reads TGCGCCAGCAGCTTGACGGCTTTCGGGACAGGCGGCCACGAGCAGTACTTC. Translation gives CASSLTAFGTGGHEQYF. The chain joins TRBV5-1 to TRBJ2-7; TRBD1 agrees at 8 bases. CDR1 is SGHRS and CDR2 is YFSETQ in the germline V gene. With 1 base clipped from V and 5 bases from J, the junction kept 14 bases outside the gene matches. This CDR3 contains 17 residues.

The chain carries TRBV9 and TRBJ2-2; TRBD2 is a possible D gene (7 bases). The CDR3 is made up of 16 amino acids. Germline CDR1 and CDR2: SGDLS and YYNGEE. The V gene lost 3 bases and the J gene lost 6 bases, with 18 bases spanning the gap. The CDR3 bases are TGTGCCAGCAGCGATGAGGGGGGGAACGCGGCCGGGGAGCTGTTTTTT. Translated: CASSDEGGNAAGELFF.

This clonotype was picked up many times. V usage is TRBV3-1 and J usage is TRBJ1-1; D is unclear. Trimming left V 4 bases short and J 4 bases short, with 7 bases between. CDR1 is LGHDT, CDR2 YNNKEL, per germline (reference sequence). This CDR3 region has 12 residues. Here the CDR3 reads CASSPKGTEAFF. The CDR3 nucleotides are TGTGCCAGCAGCCCCAAAGGCACTGAAGCTTTCTTT.

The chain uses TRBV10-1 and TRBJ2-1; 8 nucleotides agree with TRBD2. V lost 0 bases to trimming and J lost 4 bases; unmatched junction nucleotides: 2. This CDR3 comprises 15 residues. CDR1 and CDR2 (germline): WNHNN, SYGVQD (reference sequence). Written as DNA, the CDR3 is TGCGCCAGCAGTGAGTCCGGGGGGGCTTACAATGAGCAGTTCTTC. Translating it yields CASSESGGAYNEQFF.

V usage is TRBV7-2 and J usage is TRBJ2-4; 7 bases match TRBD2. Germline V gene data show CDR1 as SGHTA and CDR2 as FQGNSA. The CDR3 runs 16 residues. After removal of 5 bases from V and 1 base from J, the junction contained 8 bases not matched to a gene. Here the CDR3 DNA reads TGTGCCAGCAGCCCCCGGGGCGGGGGTGCCAAAAACATTCAGTACTTC. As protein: CASSPRGGGAKNIQYF.

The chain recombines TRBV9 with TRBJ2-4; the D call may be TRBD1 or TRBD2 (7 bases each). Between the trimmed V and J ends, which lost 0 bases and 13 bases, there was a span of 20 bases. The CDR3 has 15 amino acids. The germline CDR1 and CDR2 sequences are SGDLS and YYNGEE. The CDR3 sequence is CASSVGYRGAGEQYF. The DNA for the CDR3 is TGTGCCAGCAGCGTAGGATACAGGGGCGCGGGGGAGCAGTACTTC.

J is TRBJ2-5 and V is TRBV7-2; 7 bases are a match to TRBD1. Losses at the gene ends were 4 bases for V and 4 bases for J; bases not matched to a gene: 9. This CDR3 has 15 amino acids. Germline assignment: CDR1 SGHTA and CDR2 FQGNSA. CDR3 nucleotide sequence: TGTGCCAGCAGCTCACCGGGAAACAGGGGAGAGACCCAGTACTTC. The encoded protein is CASSSPGNRGETQYF. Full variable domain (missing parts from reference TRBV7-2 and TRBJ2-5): GAGVSQSPSNKVTEKGKDVELRCDPISGHTALYWYRQSLGQGLEFLIYFQGNSAPDKSGLPSDRFSAERTGGSVSTLTIQRTQQEDSAVYLCASSSPGNRGETQYFGPGTRLLVL.

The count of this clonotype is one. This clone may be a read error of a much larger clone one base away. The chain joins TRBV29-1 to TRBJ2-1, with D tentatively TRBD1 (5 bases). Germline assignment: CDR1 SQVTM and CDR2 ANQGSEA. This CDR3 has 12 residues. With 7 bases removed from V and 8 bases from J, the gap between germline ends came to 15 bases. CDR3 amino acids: CSAEWGTDEQFF. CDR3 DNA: TGCAGCGCTGAGTGGGGCACCGATGAGCAGTTCTTC.

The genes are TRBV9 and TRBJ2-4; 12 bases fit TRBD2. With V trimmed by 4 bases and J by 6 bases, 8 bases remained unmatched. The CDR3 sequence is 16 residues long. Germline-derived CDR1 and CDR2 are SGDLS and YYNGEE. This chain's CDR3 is CASSPRPLAGGNIQYF. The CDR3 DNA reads TGTGCCAGCAGCCCCCGCCCACTAGCGGGGGGAAACATTCAGTACTTC.

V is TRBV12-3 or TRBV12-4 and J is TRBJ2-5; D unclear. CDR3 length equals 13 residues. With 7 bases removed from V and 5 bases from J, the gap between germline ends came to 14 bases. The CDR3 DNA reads TGTGCCAGCAAAGTAGGGCGGATTGAGACCCAGTACTTC. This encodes CASKVGRIETQYF.

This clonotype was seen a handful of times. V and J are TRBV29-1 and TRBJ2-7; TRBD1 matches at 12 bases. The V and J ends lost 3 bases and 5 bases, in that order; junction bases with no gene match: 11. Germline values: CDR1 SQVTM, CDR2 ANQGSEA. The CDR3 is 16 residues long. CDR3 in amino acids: CSVERGTGTGGHEQYF. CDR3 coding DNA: TGCAGCGTTGAGAGGGGAACCGGGACAGGGGGCCACGAGCAGTACTTC.

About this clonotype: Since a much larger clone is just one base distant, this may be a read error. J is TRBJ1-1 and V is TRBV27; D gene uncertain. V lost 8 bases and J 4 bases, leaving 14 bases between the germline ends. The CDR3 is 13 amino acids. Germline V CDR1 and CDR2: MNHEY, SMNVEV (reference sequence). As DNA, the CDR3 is TGTGCCAGCCAATTCGGGTCCAGCACTGAAGCTTTCTTT. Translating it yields CASQFGSSTEAFF.

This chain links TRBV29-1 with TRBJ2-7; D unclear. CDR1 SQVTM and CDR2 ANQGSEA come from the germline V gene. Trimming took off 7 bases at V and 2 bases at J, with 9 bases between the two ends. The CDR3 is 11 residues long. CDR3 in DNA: TGCAGCGGTAGACAAGCCTACGAGCAGTACTTC. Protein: CSGRQAYEQYF.

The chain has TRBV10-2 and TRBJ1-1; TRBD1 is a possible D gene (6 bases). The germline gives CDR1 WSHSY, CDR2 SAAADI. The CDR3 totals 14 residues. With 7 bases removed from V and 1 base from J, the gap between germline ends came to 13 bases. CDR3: CASTHGQSNTEAFF. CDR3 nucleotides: TGCGCCAGCACTCACGGACAGTCGAACACTGAAGCTTTCTTT.

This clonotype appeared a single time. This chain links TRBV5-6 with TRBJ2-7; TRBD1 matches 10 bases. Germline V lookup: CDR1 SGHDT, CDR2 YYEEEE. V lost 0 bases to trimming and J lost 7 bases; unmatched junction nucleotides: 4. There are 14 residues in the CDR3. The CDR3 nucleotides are TGTGCCAGCAGCTTGGGGGACAGGGGCCAGGAGCAGTACTTC. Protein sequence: CASSLGDRGQEQYF.

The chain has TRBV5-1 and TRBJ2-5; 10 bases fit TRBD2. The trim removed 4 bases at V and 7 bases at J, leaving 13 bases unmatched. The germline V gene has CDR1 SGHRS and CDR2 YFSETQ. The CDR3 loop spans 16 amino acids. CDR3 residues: CASSAFAAGGPGTQYF. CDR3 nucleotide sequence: TGCGCCAGCAGCGCCTTCGCAGCGGGAGGGCCCGGGACCCAGTACTTC.

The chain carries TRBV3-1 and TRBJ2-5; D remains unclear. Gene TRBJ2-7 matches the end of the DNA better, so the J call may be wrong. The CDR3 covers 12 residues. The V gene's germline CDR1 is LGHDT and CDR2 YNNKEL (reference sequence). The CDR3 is CASSQDSREQYF. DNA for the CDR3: TGTGCCAGCAGCCAAGATAGTCGCGAGCAGTACTTC.

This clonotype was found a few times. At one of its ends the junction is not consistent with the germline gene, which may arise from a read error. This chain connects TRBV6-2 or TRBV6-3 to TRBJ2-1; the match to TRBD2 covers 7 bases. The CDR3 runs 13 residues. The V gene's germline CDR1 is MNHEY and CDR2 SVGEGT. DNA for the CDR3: TGTGCCGGCAGGCTAACTAGCGTCGATGAGCAGTTCTTC. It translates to CAGRLTSVDEQFF.